These 24 T cell receptor beta chains originate from one sample sequenced in a study of T cell responses to AZD1222 COVID-19 vaccine. Clones were sequenced by immunoSEQ multiplex PCR, and TCRdb holds only the in-frame ones, with some missing. The sample contains roughly 90,000 clones, 80% to 90% of which appear only once. The sequences come from peripheral blood, collected 28 days after the second AZD1222 dose. These TCRs come from an adult who received the AZD1222 COVID-19 vaccine.

The chain links TRBV21-1 to TRBJ1-1; no DNA check was done on the table's D call, TRBD1. TRBV21-1 represents a pseudogene. This CDR3 comprises 15 residues. The CDR3 here is CASSYARRGLTEAFF. CDR3 DNA sequence: TGTGCCAGCAGCTACGCAAGAAGGGGTTTGACTGAAGCTTTCTTT.

J is TRBJ1-1 and V is TRBV30, with D unclear. CDR3 length: 11 residues. V was cut by 4 bases and J by 0 bases, with 3 bases left in between. From germline, CDR1 is GTSNPN and CDR2 SVGIG (reference sequence). The CDR3 sequence is CAWNLNTEAFF. CDR3 bases: TGTGCCTGGAATTTGAACACTGAAGCTTTCTTT.

This rearrangement joins TRBV30 to TRBJ1-6; TRBD1 agrees at 7 bases. J gave up 1 base and V 5 bases, and 8 bases lay outside the gene matches. Germline loops: CDR1 GTSNPN, CDR2 SVGIG (reference sequence). The CDR3 is made up of 16 amino acids. The CDR3 region has the DNA TGTGCCTGGGCAGGGGGTGCGGGATCCTATAATTCACCCCTCCACTTT. As protein: CAWAGGAGSYNSPLHF.

The chain carries TRBV6-2 or TRBV6-3 and TRBJ2-7, with a weak D call TRBD1 (5 bases). This CDR3 comprises 14 residues. V lost 2 bases and J 3 bases, leaving 11 bases between the germline ends. CDR1 and CDR2 from the germline V gene are MNHEY and SVGEGT. As DNA, the CDR3 is TGTGCCAGCAGTTACGGGGCCCCCTACTACGAGCAGTACTTC. The encoded protein is CASSYGAPYYEQYF.

The chain employs TRBV7-2 and TRBJ1-1; 7 bases fit TRBD1. V was pared by 5 bases and J by 4 bases, with 7 bases of the junction left unmatched. Germline CDR1 reads SGHTA; CDR2 reads FQGNSA. The CDR3 has 14 residues. DNA of the CDR3: TGTGCCAGCAGCCCGAGGGCAGGGGGCACTGAAGCTTTCTTT. Its protein is CASSPRAGGTEAFF.

This clone was seen once. V and J are TRBV5-1 and TRBJ1-4; perhaps TRBD1 as D (6 bases). CDR1 is SGHRS and CDR2 is YFSETQ in the germline V gene. V lost 2 bases and J lost 4, with 9 bases in between. CDR3 length: 14 residues. CDR3 sequence reads: CASSFRGGNEKLFF. The CDR3 DNA reads as TGCGCCAGCAGCTTTAGAGGGGGTAATGAAAAACTGTTTTTT.

The CDR3: CASSFGAGMNTEAFF. DNA of the CDR3: TGTGCCAGCAGCTTCGGTGCAGGGATGAACACTGAAGCTTTCTTT. The V call is TRBV7-2, the J call TRBJ1-1; tentatively, D is TRBD1 (5 bases). CDR3 length: 15 amino acids. Germline lookup yields CDR1 SGHTA and CDR2 FQGNSA. Trimming left V 3 bases short and J 0 bases short, with 11 bases between.

This chain links TRBV4-1 with TRBJ1-4; D is undetermined. V was clipped by 3 bases and J by 3 bases, with 26 bases between them. This CDR3 has 20 residues. The germline V gene has CDR1 MGHRA and CDR2 YSYEKL. CDR3 coding DNA: TGCGCCAGCAGCCACCCTCGGTGGAAAAAAAGAACGATTGCTAATGAAAAACTGTTTTTT. Translated: CASSHPRWKKRTIANEKLFF.

This clone has only one observation. The V call is TRBV7-9, the J call TRBJ1-1; unclear D gene. The CDR3 extends over 12 amino acids. Trimming took off 3 bases at V and 7 bases at J, with 9 bases between the two ends. Germline CDR1 SEHNR, CDR2 FQNEAQ (reference sequence). As DNA, the CDR3 is TGTGCCAGCAGCTTCGTTTCCGGTGAAGCTTTCTTT. It yields the protein CASSFVSGEAFF. Looking up the rest from reference TRBV7-9 and TRBJ1-1 gives the full variable domain: DTGVSQNPRHKITKRGQNVTFRCDPISEHNRLYWYRQTLGQGPEFLTYFQNEAQLEKSRLLSDRFSAERPKGSFSTLEIQRTEQGDSAMYLCASSFVSGEAFFGQGTRLTVV.

The chain combines TRBV6-4 with TRBJ1-1; 7 bases align to TRBD1. Germline loops: CDR1 MRHNA, CDR2 SNTAGT. The CDR3 loop spans 16 amino acids. Trimming at V came to 1 base and at J to 6 bases, leaving 11 bases not matched to a gene. The CDR3: CASSDFGDRVVSEAFF. The CDR3 DNA reads TGTGCCAGCAGTGACTTCGGGGACAGAGTGGTCTCTGAAGCTTTCTTT.

The CDR3, as DNA: TGTGCCAGCAGCTTGGGTGGGGTCCTTGACAGGGGGGTTTACAATGAGCAGTTCTTC. It codes for CASSLGGVLDRGVYNEQFF. The chain uses TRBV5-5 and TRBJ2-1, with 9 bases identical to TRBD1. V shed 0 bases and J 4 bases; nucleotides not matched to a gene: 14. Germline values: CDR1 SGHKS, CDR2 YYEKEE (reference sequence). The CDR3 is made up of 19 amino acids.

This clone occurred a few times. V is TRBV5-4 and J is TRBJ2-1, with 7 bases matching TRBD1. The CDR3 is 15 residues long. With V trimmed by 1 base and J by 6 bases, 7 bases remained unmatched. Germline loops: CDR1 SGHNT, CDR2 YYREEE (reference sequence). As DNA, the CDR3 is TGTGCCAGCAGCTTGTTCGCCGACAGGGTCAATGAGCAGTTCTTC. Translation gives CASSLFADRVNEQFF.

The chain is built from TRBV11-2 and TRBJ1-1; 9 bases match TRBD1. Per the germline V gene, CDR1 is SGHAT and CDR2 is FQNNGV. The V gene end was trimmed by 5 bases and the J gene end by 5 bases; junction bases not matched to a gene: 6. This CDR3 has 14 residues. CDR3 sequence reads: CASSLTGGVTEAFF. CDR3 DNA sequence: TGTGCCAGCAGCCTGACAGGGGGTGTGACTGAAGCTTTCTTT.

V and J are TRBV7-9 and TRBJ2-2; no clear D gene. The V end was cut by 2 bases, the J end by 4 bases, with 5 bases between. The CDR3 totals 13 residues. Germline CDR1 is SEHNR and CDR2 is FQNEAQ (reference sequence). CDR3 sequence: CASSLTGTGELFF. The CDR3 region has the DNA TGTGCCAGCAGCTTAACCGGCACCGGGGAGCTGTTTTTT.

The J gene is TRBJ2-1, the V gene TRBV11-3, with a tentative D call TRBD2 (5 bases). CDR1 SGHNT and CDR2 YENEEA come from the germline V gene. The CDR3 spans 14 residues. Trimming shortened V by 4 bases and J by 2 bases, and 9 bases separated the two germline ends. CDR3 sequence reads: CASSSGKAYNEQFF. The CDR3 bases are TGTGCCAGCAGCTCCGGGAAGGCCTACAATGAGCAGTTCTTC.

The V call is TRBV11-2, the J call TRBJ2-3, with D uncertain. Germline V gene data show CDR1 as SGHAT and CDR2 as FQNNGV. This CDR3 is 11 amino acids long. Trimming shortened V by 1 base and J by 6 bases, and 2 bases separated the two germline ends. The CDR3: CASSLGDTQYF. Written as DNA, the CDR3 is TGTGCCAGCAGCTTAGGGGATACGCAGTATTTT.

This sequence joins TRBV25-1 and TRBJ2-1; D is perhaps TRBD2 (5 bases). The V gene's germline CDR1 is MGHDK and CDR2 SYGVNS. The CDR3 has 12 amino acids. V was pared by 6 bases and J by 14 bases, with 17 bases between. CDR3 amino acids: CASRPVSGNEFF. The CDR3 nucleotides read TGTGCCAGCAGACCGGTCTCCGGGAACGAGTTCTTC.

The V gene is TRBV6-2 or TRBV6-3, the J gene TRBJ1-1; 8 nucleotides align to TRBD1. The junction had 4 bases not matched to a gene; V was cut back by 0 bases and J by 4 bases. The CDR3 sequence is 15 residues long. Germline V gene lookup returns CDR1 MNHEY and CDR2 SVGEGT. CDR3 in DNA: TGTGCCAGCAGTTACTCGGGAACAGGGGGCACTGAAGCTTTCTTT. Amino acid sequence: CASSYSGTGGTEAFF.

This chain uses TRBV6-5 with TRBJ2-1; 9 nucleotides agree with TRBD2. From germline, CDR1 is MNHEY and CDR2 SVGAGI. Trimming removed 6 bases from V and 3 bases from J; junction bases left unmatched: 6. The length of the CDR3 is 15 residues. Written as DNA, the CDR3 is TGTGCCAGCAGCCCCGGTAGCGGGGGCTACAATGAGCAGTTCTTC. Translated, it gives CASSPGSGGYNEQFF.

V usage is TRBV18 and J usage is TRBJ1-6, with 7 bases that match TRBD1. CDR1 and CDR2 from the germline V gene are KGHSH and LQKENI. CDR3 length equals 18 residues. V shed 0 bases and J 6 bases; nucleotides not matched to a gene: 11. CDR3 in DNA: TGTGCCAGCTCACCACCGGGACAGTCTGGGGGCGGTAATTCACCCCTCCACTTT. Translation gives CASSPPGQSGGGNSPLHF.

CDR3 DNA sequence: TGTGCCTGGAGTGGGGCGGGGACAGATACGCAGTATTTT. Amino acids: CAWSGAGTDTQYF. The V and J genes are TRBV30 and TRBJ2-3, with D tentatively TRBD2 (6 bases). Trimming stripped 1 base from V and 3 bases from J, with 8 bases between. The CDR3 covers 13 residues. The germline V gene encodes CDR1 GTSNPN and CDR2 SVGIG (reference sequence).

The rearrangement joins TRBV4-1 to TRBJ2-7, with D perhaps matching TRBD1 (5 bases). The CDR3 is 15 residues long. Germline-derived CDR1 and CDR2 are MGHRA and YSYEKL. Trimming left V 2 bases short and J 2 bases short, with 13 bases between. CDR3 DNA: TGCGCCAGCAGCCAACAGAGCACAGGAGCCTACGAGCAGTACTTC. This encodes CASSQQSTGAYEQYF.

This sequence joins TRBV6-2 or TRBV6-3 and TRBJ1-4; 7 nucleotides line up with TRBD1. The length of the CDR3 is 16 residues. The junction had 12 bases not matched to a gene; V was cut back by 5 bases and J by 6 bases. The germline V gene has CDR1 MNHEY and CDR2 SVGEGT. The CDR3 coding sequence is TGTGCCAGCAGTACGGGCAGGGGGGTTCTCGATGAAAAACTGTTTTTT. Its translation: CASSTGRGVLDEKLFF.

This chain uses TRBV4-2 with TRBJ1-4; D is undetermined. V lost 3 bases and J 7 bases, leaving 15 bases between the germline ends. The CDR3 loop spans 15 amino acids. Germline CDR1 is LGHNA and CDR2 is YNFKEQ. The CDR3 nucleotides are TGTGCCAGCAGCCAGCCCGGATCAGGAGGTGAAAAACTGTTTTTT. It encodes CASSQPGSGGEKLFF.